The sequence of this T cell receptor (beta chain) was determined in a study of regulatory T cells in long-lasting Graves disease. Arm-PCR with iRepertoire HTBI primers amplified the CDR3 regions for these TCR beta libraries. TCRdb processed the multiplex PCR reads anew with MiXCR; each CDR3 protein has one entry. This sample yields 600,000 to 650,000 distinct CDR3 sequences, of which roughly 16% are seen a single time; approximately 18% belongs to the top ten. The time point: newly diagnosed GD, antithyroid drugs for less than 3 months. Following extraction of RNA from PBMCs, that RNA was used to make the TCR library. This clonotype was detected ten times or more. These records were also assigned to another study, of T cells in Graves' hyperthyroidism and ophthalmopathy.

Source: peripheral blood mononuclear cells (PBMCs), taken at new diagnosis, from a patient treated with antithyroid drugs. The receptor was derived from a woman younger than 45 with Graves disease.

The DNA for the CDR3 is TGTGCCAGCAGTTTTTGGCAGAACACTGAAGCTTTCTTT. This encodes CASSFWQNTEAFF. The rearrangement joins TRBV27 to TRBJ1-1, with D unresolved. The V end was cut by 3 bases, the J end by 1 base, with 6 bases between. Germline CDR1 reads MNHEY; CDR2 reads SMNVEV (reference sequence). The CDR3 spans 13 residues.